This is a list of T cell receptor beta chains from one sample in a study of T cell repertoires in cytomegalovirus infection. TCRdb passed the reads through MiXCR, listing each CDR3 protein once. Of a few hundred thousand distinct CDR3 sequences in the sample, about 35% were seen once. The antigens for these receptors are not known. The specimen comprised cultured PBMCs, sampled from culture after CMV antigen stimulation. The receptors derive from a human donor in good health (CMV status not recorded). Some clones in this sample may be carry-over from other donors' samples. Both conserved end residues are part of each CDR3. Fields, in order: clone size, J gene, V gene, D gene, CDR3 protein, CDR3 DNA. The D gene is left open where the match is weak. Some rows mark clone size as missing; the rest say once, few, many or name a class of expanded clone.

>.|TRBJ2-4|TRBV6-2/TRBV6-3|.
CASSYPGAVSKNIQYF
TGTGCCAGCAGTTACCCGGGGGCGGTTTCCAAAAACATTCAGTACTTC
>few|TRBJ2-6|TRBV4-2|.
CASSQEGFVRVSSGANVLTF
TGTGCCAGCAGCCAAGAGGGATTTGTCAGGGTTAGCTCTGGGGCCAACGTCCTGACTTTC
>.|TRBJ2-1|TRBV5-1|.
CASSPIAGGLRDEQFF
TGCGCCAGCAGCCCTATAGCAGGCGGGTTGAGGGATGAGCAGTTCTTC
>few|TRBJ2-1|TRBV11-2|.
CASSSFNRVPYNEQFF
TGTGCCAGCAGCTCCTTTAACAGGGTTCCCTACAATGAGCAGTTCTTC
>.|TRBJ2-6|TRBV5-6|.
CASSLETGHYSGANVLTF
TGTGCCAGCAGCTTGGAAACGGGACACTACTCTGGGGCCAACGTCCTGACTTTC
>.|TRBJ1-1|TRBV11-3|TRBD1
CASSLDSGQGTEAFF
TGTGCCAGCAGCTTAGATTCCGGACAGGGGACTGAAGCTTTCTTT
>once|TRBJ2-7|TRBV7-6|.
CASSKDRFHEQYF
TGTGCCAGCAGCAAAGACAGGTTCCACGAGCAGTACTTC
>.|TRBJ2-1|TRBV7-9|TRBD2
CASSPRASGISYNEQFF
TGTGCCAGCAGCCCTCGGGCTAGCGGGATATCCTACAATGAGCAGTTCTTC
>.|TRBJ2-1|TRBV6-6|.
CASTPGETTYNEQFF
TGTGCCAGCACCCCAGGGGAGACGACCTACAATGAGCAGTTCTTC
>few|TRBJ2-1|TRBV25-1|TRBD2
CASSHVSLVRTSTPIGEQFF
TGTGCCAGCAGTCACGTATCGCTGGTAAGGACTAGCACTCCCATCGGTGAGCAGTTCTTC
>.|TRBJ1-1|TRBV6-5|TRBD1
CASSSPGGGGRWVNTEAFF
TGTGCCAGCAGTTCACCAGGGGGCGGAGGTCGGTGGGTGAACACTGAAGCTTTCTTT
>.|TRBJ2-3|TRBV7-2|TRBD1
CASSSGQGPDTQYF
TGTGCCAGCAGCTCAGGACAGGGCCCAGATACGCAGTATTTT
>.|TRBJ2-1|TRBV27|.
CASSSWTLGVTYNEQFF
TGTGCCAGCAGTTCCTGGACTCTAGGAGTGACCTACAATGAGCAGTTCTTC
>few|TRBJ1-2|TRBV5-3|TRBD1
CASSLASTGGKNYGYTF
TGTGCCAGCAGCTTGGCCAGCACAGGGGGCAAAAACTATGGCTACACCTTC
>.|TRBJ1-1|TRBV4-1|.
CASSQLMTIPEAFF
TGCGCCAGCAGCCAGCTAATGACAATCCCTGAAGCTTTCTTT
>once|TRBJ1-2|TRBV20-1|TRBD1
CSAPRDSRYGYTF
TGCAGTGCGCCCCGGGACAGTCGATATGGCTACACCTTC
>few|TRBJ2-7|TRBV7-9|.
CASSLGSLLEQYF
TGTGCCAGCAGCTTAGGATCCCTCCTGGAGCAGTACTTC
>.|TRBJ2-2|TRBV12-3/TRBV12-4|.
CASSRLARTGELFF
TGTGCCAGCAGTCGGCTAGCGCGCACCGGGGAGCTGTTTTTT
>few|TRBJ2-1|TRBV28|.
CASSFRAGDPSYNEQFF
TGTGCCAGCAGTTTTCGGGCAGGGGACCCCTCCTACAATGAGCAGTTCTTC
>.|TRBJ2-2|TRBV7-6|.
CASSLVVDATGELFF
TGTGCCAGCAGCTTAGTGGTTGACGCCACCGGGGAGCTGTTTTTT
>few|TRBJ1-5|TRBV12-3/TRBV12-4|.
CASSLHTGYSNQPQHF
TGTGCCAGCAGTCTACACACAGGTTATAGCAATCAGCCCCAGCATTTT
>.|TRBJ1-5|TRBV12-3/TRBV12-4|.
CASRAAASRGNQPQHF
TGTGCCAGCAGAGCGGCAGCCTCGCGGGGCAATCAGCCCCAGCATTTT
>many|TRBJ1-5|TRBV28|.
CASSIQDGRYSNQPQHF
TGTGCCAGCAGTATCCAGGACGGACGATATAGCAATCAGCCCCAGCATTTT
>.|TRBJ2-1|TRBV7-2|.
CASSLSLASIYNEQFF
TGTGCCAGCAGCTTATCCCTAGCGTCGATCTACAATGAGCAGTTCTTC
>.|TRBJ1-5|TRBV24-1|.
CATSDPGPPNQPQHF
TGTGCCACCAGTGATCCTGGACCCCCTAATCAGCCCCAGCATTTT
>.|TRBJ2-3|TRBV18|.
CASSPLYGASPVTDTQYF
TGTGCCAGCTCACCACTTTATGGGGCTTCTCCAGTCACAGATACGCAGTATTTT
>.|TRBJ2-3|TRBV11-2|TRBD2
CASSLSGGRGSVKSTDTQYF
TGTGCCAGCAGCTTATCGGGCGGGAGGGGAAGCGTTAAGAGCACAGATACGCAGTATTTT
>few|TRBJ1-4|TRBV27|.
CASSSGGRWIEKLFF
TGTGCCAGCAGTTCAGGAGGGCGGTGGATTGAAAAACTGTTTTTT
>many|TRBJ1-1|TRBV27|.
CASKRTDQNTEAFF
TGTGCCAGCAAGAGGACAGACCAGAACACTGAAGCTTTCTTT
>.|TRBJ2-7|TRBV7-2|.
CASKDTPTSYEQYF
TGTGCCAGCAAAGACACGCCGACTTCCTACGAGCAGTACTTC
>.|TRBJ2-5|TRBV4-2|.
CASSQEVSRRETQYF
TGTGCCAGCAGCCAAGAAGTGAGTAGGAGGGAGACCCAGTACTTC
>.|TRBJ2-2|TRBV12-3/TRBV12-4|TRBD2
CASSSGLATGELFF
TGTGCCAGCAGCTCCGGACTAGCGACCGGGGAGCTGTTTTTT
>.|TRBJ2-7|TRBV27|.
CASSFGRDRAYEQYF
TGTGCCAGCAGTTTTGGGCGGGACAGAGCCTACGAGCAGTACTTC
>.|TRBJ1-1|TRBV6-1|.
CASKTTSDSGSAAFF
TGTGCCAGCAAAACGACCTCAGACTCTGGGTCGGCAGCTTTCTTT
>.|TRBJ1-1|TRBV7-2|.
CASTLRGTEAFF
TGTGCCAGCACCCTTAGGGGCACTGAAGCTTTCTTT
>.|TRBJ1-4|TRBV10-3|TRBD1
CAISEGQGTEKLFF
TGTGCCATCAGTGAAGGACAGGGGACCGAAAAACTGTTTTTT
>.|TRBJ2-3|TRBV5-4|.
CASSYVGGLDTQYF
TGTGCCAGCAGCTACGTGGGGGGGCTGGATACGCAGTATTTT
>.|TRBJ2-3|TRBV25-1|TRBD2
CASRGRAGVGTDTQYF
TGTGCCAGCAGGGGTCGAGCGGGAGTCGGCACAGATACGCAGTATTTT
>.|TRBJ1-1|TRBV12-3/TRBV12-4|.
CASSPSRSNTEAFF
TGTGCCAGCAGTCCATCAAGATCGAACACTGAAGCTTTCTTT
>.|TRBJ1-1|TRBV6-5|.
CASSSGGAALPAFF
TGTGCCAGCAGTTCCGGCGGGGCTGCGCTTCCGGCTTTCTTT
>many|TRBJ2-6|TRBV7-2|.
CASSTRRVGGANVLTF
TGTGCCAGCAGCACGAGACGGGTGGGTGGGGCCAACGTCCTGACTTTC
>.|TRBJ2-7|TRBV7-6|TRBD1
CASSLRGPEYQQYF
TGTGCCAGCAGCTTAAGGGGGCCAGAGTACCAGCAGTACTTC
>many|TRBJ2-1|TRBV7-2|TRBD2
CASSPKGGTWNEQFF
TGTGCCAGCAGCCCCAAGGGAGGGACTTGGAATGAGCAGTTCTTC
>.|TRBJ2-7|TRBV6-2/TRBV6-3|.
CASSYRGGYEQYF
TGTGCCAGCAGTTACCGTGGGGGCTACGAGCAGTACTTC
>many|TRBJ2-3|TRBV7-2|.
CASTRSGTDTQYF
TGTGCCAGCACCAGATCGGGCACAGATACGCAGTATTTT
>few|TRBJ1-1|TRBV7-8|TRBD1
CASSSTPPGTGSTEAFF
TGTGCCAGCAGCTCGACCCCACCCGGGACAGGGAGTACTGAAGCTTTCTTT